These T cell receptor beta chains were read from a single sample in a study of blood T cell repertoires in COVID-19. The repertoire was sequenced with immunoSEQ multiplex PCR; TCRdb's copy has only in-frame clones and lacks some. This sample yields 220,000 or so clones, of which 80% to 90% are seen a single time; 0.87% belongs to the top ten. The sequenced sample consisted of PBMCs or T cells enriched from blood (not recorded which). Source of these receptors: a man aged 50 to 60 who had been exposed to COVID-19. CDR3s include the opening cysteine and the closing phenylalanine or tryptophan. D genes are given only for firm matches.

cdr3_nt: TGCAGTGCTAGTAGGGACTTCTCCTACGAGCAGTACTTC; cdr3_aa: CSASRDFSYEQYF; v_call: TRBV20-1; j_call: TRBJ2-7; d_call: -
cdr3_nt: TGTGCCAGCAGCCCCCGGTCCCACGAGCAGTACTTC; cdr3_aa: CASSPRSHEQYF; v_call: TRBV2; j_call: TRBJ2-7; d_call: -
cdr3_nt: TGTGCCAGCAGTTTCGCAACAATGGGGGCCCACGAGCAGTACTTC; cdr3_aa: CASSFATMGAHEQYF; v_call: TRBV28; j_call: TRBJ2-7; d_call: -
cdr3_nt: TGTGCCAGCAGCCTTCTGGACAGGGTGGTTAATGGCTACACCTTC; cdr3_aa: CASSLLDRVVNGYTF; v_call: TRBV7-9; j_call: TRBJ1-2; d_call: TRBD1
cdr3_nt: TGTGCCACCAGCATTACGGTTGTTAGCAATCAGCCCCAGCATTTT; cdr3_aa: CATSITVVSNQPQHF; v_call: TRBV15; j_call: TRBJ1-5; d_call: -
cdr3_nt: TGTGCCAGCAGTGAACGACAGGGTTTCACCGGGGAGCTGTTTTTT; cdr3_aa: CASSERQGFTGELFF; v_call: TRBV6-1; j_call: TRBJ2-2; d_call: TRBD1
cdr3_nt: TGCAGCGTTGAAGGGGGACAAACCCAGAACACTGAAGCTTTCTTT; cdr3_aa: CSVEGGQTQNTEAFF; v_call: TRBV29-1; j_call: TRBJ1-1; d_call: -
cdr3_nt: TGTGCCAGTAGACCACGAGGCACCGGGGAGCTGTTTTTT; cdr3_aa: CASRPRGTGELFF; v_call: TRBV19; j_call: TRBJ2-2; d_call: -
cdr3_nt: TGTGCCACCAGTGATTTTGGGGACAGAAAGAGCTCCTACAATGAGCAGTTCTTC; cdr3_aa: CATSDFGDRKSSYNEQFF; v_call: TRBV24-1; j_call: TRBJ2-1; d_call: TRBD1
cdr3_nt: TGTGCCAGCTCACCATTCATAGAGTATGAGAAACTGTTTTTT; cdr3_aa: CASSPFIEYEKLFF; v_call: TRBV18; j_call: TRBJ1-4; d_call: -
cdr3_nt: TGCGCCAGCAGCTTACAGGGTTTAGGTCAGCCCCAGCATTTT; cdr3_aa: CASSLQGLGQPQHF; v_call: TRBV5-1; j_call: TRBJ1-5; d_call: -
cdr3_nt: TGTGCCATCAACAGGGGGCTCGATCAGCCCCAGCATTTT; cdr3_aa: CAINRGLDQPQHF; v_call: TRBV10-3; j_call: TRBJ1-5; d_call: TRBD1
cdr3_nt: TGTGCCAGCGGGCCGATGACCCGCCAAGAGACCCAGTACTTC; cdr3_aa: CASGPMTRQETQYF; v_call: TRBV2; j_call: TRBJ2-5; d_call: -
cdr3_nt: TGTGCCAGCTCACCACTTCCGGGACAGCCAGATTCACCCCTCCACTTT; cdr3_aa: CASSPLPGQPDSPLHF; v_call: TRBV18; j_call: TRBJ1-6; d_call: TRBD1
cdr3_nt: TGTGCCAGCAGCTCGCCCGGGCGGGGCTACAATGAGCAGTTCTTC; cdr3_aa: CASSSPGRGYNEQFF; v_call: TRBV5-4; j_call: TRBJ2-1; d_call: -
cdr3_nt: TGCGCCAGCAGCCCCGGTTTGGGGACAGGGCCCCCCTCTTCACCCCTCCACTTT; cdr3_aa: CASSPGLGTGPPSSPLHF; v_call: TRBV4-1; j_call: TRBJ1-6; d_call: TRBD1